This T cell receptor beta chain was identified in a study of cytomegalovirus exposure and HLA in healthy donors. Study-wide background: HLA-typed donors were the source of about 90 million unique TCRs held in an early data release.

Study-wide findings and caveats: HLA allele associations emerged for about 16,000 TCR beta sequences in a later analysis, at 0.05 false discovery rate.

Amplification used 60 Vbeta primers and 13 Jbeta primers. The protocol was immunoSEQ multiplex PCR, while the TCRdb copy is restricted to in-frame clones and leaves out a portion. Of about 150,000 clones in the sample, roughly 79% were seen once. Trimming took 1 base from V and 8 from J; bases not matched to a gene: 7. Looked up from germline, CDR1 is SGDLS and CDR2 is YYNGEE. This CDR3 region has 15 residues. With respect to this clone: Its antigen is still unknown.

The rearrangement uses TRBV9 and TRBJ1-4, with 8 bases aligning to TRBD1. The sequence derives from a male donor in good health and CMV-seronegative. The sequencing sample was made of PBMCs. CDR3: CASSVTGGEGEKLFF. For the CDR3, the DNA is TGTGCCAGCAGCGTAACAGGGGGAGAGGGCGAAAAACTGTTTTTT.